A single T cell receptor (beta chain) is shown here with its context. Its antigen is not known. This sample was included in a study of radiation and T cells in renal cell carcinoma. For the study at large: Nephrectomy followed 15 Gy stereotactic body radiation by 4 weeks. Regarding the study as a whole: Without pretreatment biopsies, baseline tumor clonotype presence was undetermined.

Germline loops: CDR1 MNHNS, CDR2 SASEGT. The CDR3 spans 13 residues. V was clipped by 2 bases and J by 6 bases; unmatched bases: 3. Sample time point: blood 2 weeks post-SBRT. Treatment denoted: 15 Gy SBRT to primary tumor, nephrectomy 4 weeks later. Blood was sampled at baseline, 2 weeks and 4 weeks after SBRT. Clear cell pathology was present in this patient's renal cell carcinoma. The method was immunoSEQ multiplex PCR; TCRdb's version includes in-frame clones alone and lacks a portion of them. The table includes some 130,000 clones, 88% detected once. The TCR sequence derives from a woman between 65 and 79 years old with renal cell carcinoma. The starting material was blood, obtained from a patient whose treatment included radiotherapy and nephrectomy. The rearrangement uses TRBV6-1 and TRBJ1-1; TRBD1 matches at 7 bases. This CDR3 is CASSEYRGAEAFF. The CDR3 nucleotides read TGTGCCAGCAGTGAATACAGGGGCGCTGAAGCTTTCTTT.